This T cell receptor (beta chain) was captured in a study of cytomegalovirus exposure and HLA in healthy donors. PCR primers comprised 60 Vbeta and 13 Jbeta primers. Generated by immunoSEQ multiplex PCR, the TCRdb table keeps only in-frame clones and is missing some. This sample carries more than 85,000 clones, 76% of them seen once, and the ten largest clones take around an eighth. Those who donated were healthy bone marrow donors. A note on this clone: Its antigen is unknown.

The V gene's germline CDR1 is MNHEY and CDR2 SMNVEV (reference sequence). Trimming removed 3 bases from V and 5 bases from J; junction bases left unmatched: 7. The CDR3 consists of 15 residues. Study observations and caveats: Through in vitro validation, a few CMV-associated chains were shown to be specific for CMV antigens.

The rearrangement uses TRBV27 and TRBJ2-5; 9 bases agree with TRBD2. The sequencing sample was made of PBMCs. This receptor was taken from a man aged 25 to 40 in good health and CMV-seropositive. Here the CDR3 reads CASSLRGGAAETQYF. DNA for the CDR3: TGTGCCAGCAGTTTGCGCGGGGGGGCGGCTGAGACCCAGTACTTC.